Each of the 30 T cell receptor beta chains below was sequenced from the same sample in a study of blood T cell repertoires in COVID-19. The assay was immunoSEQ multiplex PCR, and TCRdb's table has in-frame clones only and misses some. The sample yields around 150,000 clones, roughly 90% seen once. The sequenced sample was peripheral blood. The receptors stem from a man aged 60 to 69 with acute or convalescent COVID-19.

The chain joins TRBV12-3 or TRBV12-4 to TRBJ1-2; D may be TRBD1 (5 bases). V was cut by 6 bases and J by 5 bases, with 10 bases left in between. The CDR3 has 12 amino acids. The CDR3 is CASRSPGYGYTF. DNA of the CDR3: TGTGCCAGCAGATCACCAGGGTATGGCTACACCTTC.

The rearrangement links TRBV2 to TRBJ1-2; D perhaps matches TRBD1 (5 bases). V lost 3 bases to trimming and J lost 2 bases, with 22 bases between them. Germline values: CDR1 SNHLY, CDR2 FYNNEI. The CDR3 runs 18 residues. CDR3: CASSDPVGFGGTNYGYTF. The CDR3 coding sequence is TGTGCCAGCAGTGACCCGGTAGGATTCGGGGGGACGAACTATGGCTACACCTTC.

This clone was observed a few times. The V gene is TRBV6-6, the J gene TRBJ2-7, with 10 bases that match TRBD2. This CDR3 is 13 amino acids long. In germline, CDR1 is MNHNY, CDR2 SVGAGI (reference sequence). With 2 bases clipped from V and 6 bases from J, the junction kept 1 base outside the gene matches. CDR3 nucleotides: TGTGCCAGCAGTTACAGACTAGCGGGCGAGCAGTACTTC. This sequence encodes CASSYRLAGEQYF.

This clone was recorded only once. This rearrangement joins TRBV5-6 to TRBJ2-3; TRBD2 matches at 7 bases. The ends lost 0 bases at V and 1 base at J; junction bases unmatched: 5. This CDR3 contains 16 residues. The germline V gene encodes CDR1 SGHDT and CDR2 YYEEEE. CDR3 in amino acids: CASSLGLAAGTDTQYF. CDR3 nucleotides: TGTGCCAGCAGCTTGGGCCTAGCGGCGGGCACAGATACGCAGTATTTT.

The chain couples TRBV6-2 or TRBV6-3 to TRBJ1-1; TRBD1 is a possible D gene (5 bases). The CDR3 is 16 amino acids. Germline-derived CDR1 and CDR2 are MNHEY and SVGEGT. Deletions cut 0 bases from V and 5 bases from J, with 16 bases between. CDR3 sequence reads: CASSYSWGGVRTEAFF. The DNA for the CDR3 is TGTGCCAGCAGTTACTCTTGGGGGGGGGTGAGGACTGAAGCTTTCTTT.

This chain joins TRBV5-1 and TRBJ1-2; the D gene is possibly TRBD1 (6 bases). CDR3 size: 12 residues. The V end lost 3 bases, the J end lost 8 bases, and 11 bases lay between the germline ends. Germline V gene data show CDR1 as SGHRS and CDR2 as YFSETQ. DNA of the CDR3: TGCGCCAGCAGCTGGCAGGGGCGCGGCTACACCTTC. Residues: CASSWQGRGYTF.

The rearrangement links TRBV5-1 to TRBJ1-2; the D gene is possibly TRBD1 (6 bases). The V gene lost 2 bases and the J gene lost 7 bases, with 18 bases spanning the gap. CDR3 length: 15 amino acids. Germline loops: CDR1 SGHRS, CDR2 YFSETQ. The CDR3 protein is CASSLAAGAPTGYTF. The CDR3 nucleotides read TGCGCCAGCAGCTTAGCAGCAGGGGCCCCCACTGGCTACACCTTC. The entire variable domain, with the rest obtained from reference TRBV5-1 and TRBJ1-2, is as follows: KAGVTQTPRYLIKTRGQQVTLSCSPISGHRSVSWYQQTPGQGLQFLFEYFSETQRNKGNFPGRFSGRQFSNSRSEMNVSTLELGDSALYLCASSLAAGAPTGYTFGSGTRLTVV.

This sequence joins TRBV24-1 and TRBJ2-7, with 8 bases identical to TRBD1. Germline loops: CDR1 KGHDR, CDR2 SFDVKD. This CDR3 contains 17 residues. The V gene end was trimmed by 0 bases and the J gene end by 2 bases; junction bases not matched to a gene: 8. DNA of the CDR3: TGTGCCACCAGTGATTTGCCTACAGGGGGTGAAGCCTACGAGCAGTACTTC. Protein sequence: CATSDLPTGGEAYEQYF.

This clone was recorded once. In nucleotides, the CDR3 is TGTGCCAGCAGCTTAGTCGGCGCAAACGGGGAAAAACTGTTTTTT. Protein: CASSLVGANGEKLFF. The chain employs TRBV7-2 and TRBJ1-4; D unresolved. Germline V gives CDR1 SGHTA, CDR2 FQGNSA. The CDR3 is 15 amino acids. V gave up 1 base and J gave up 8 bases, with 14 bases separating them. The complete variable domain, with remaining parts taken from reference TRBV7-2 and TRBJ1-4, reads GAGVSQSPSNKVTEKGKDVELRCDPISGHTALYWYRQSLGQGLEFLIYFQGNSAPDKSGLPSDRFSAERTGGSVSTLTIQRTQQEDSAVYLCASSLVGANGEKLFFGSGTQLSVL.

The chain uses TRBV5-8 and TRBJ1-4; D is perhaps TRBD1 (6 bases). The V end was cut by 2 bases, the J end by 7 bases, with 12 bases between. The CDR3 covers 14 residues. The V gene's germline CDR1 is SGHTS and CDR2 YDEGEE. The CDR3 DNA follows: TGTGCCAGCAGCTTAATGGGGGCTGGTGAAAAACTGTTTTTT. Protein product: CASSLMGAGEKLFF.

The genes are TRBV2 and TRBJ2-1; TRBD1 might be the D (5 bases). The CDR3 is 11 amino acids. From germline, CDR1 is SNHLY and CDR2 FYNNEI. Trimming removed 5 bases at V and 7 bases at J, with 6 bases between. The CDR3 spells CASSWTNEQFF. CDR3 DNA sequence: TGTGCCAGCAGTTGGACAAATGAGCAGTTCTTC.

V is TRBV25-1 and J is TRBJ2-7; D is possibly TRBD2 (5 bases). The CDR3 covers 13 residues. Between the trimmed V and J ends, which lost 1 base and 2 bases, there was a span of 6 bases. Germline V gene lookup returns CDR1 MGHDK and CDR2 SYGVNS. The CDR3 spells CASSESGAYEQYF. In DNA, the CDR3 is TGTGCCAGCAGTGAATCCGGGGCCTACGAGCAGTACTTC.

The rearrangement joins TRBV21-1 to TRBJ1-1; no DNA check was done on the table's D call, TRBD1. TRBV21-1 is an annotated pseudogene. CDR3 size: 12 residues. CDR3 nucleotides: TGTGCCAGCAGCAAGCAGGGGCATGAAGCTTTCTTT. The encoded protein is CASSKQGHEAFF.

The CDR3 is CSAIIRGLSYGYTF. The CDR3 DNA reads as TGCAGCGCAATCATTAGGGGCTTGAGCTATGGCTACACCTTC. V gene TRBV29-1 combines with J gene TRBJ1-2; weak D call: TRBD1 (5 bases). V was pared by 7 bases and J by 4 bases, with 19 bases between. Germline V gives CDR1 SQVTM, CDR2 ANQGSEA. The CDR3 runs to 14 residues.

V and J are TRBV5-1 and TRBJ1-2; 9 positions agree with TRBD1. Germline V gives CDR1 SGHRS, CDR2 YFSETQ. The CDR3 covers 17 residues. The J segment lost 3 bases and the V segment lost 5 bases, leaving 14 bases of the junction unmatched. The CDR3 DNA sequence: TGCGCCAGCAGTCTCACCCTGGGACAGGGCCTTGACTATGGCTACACCTTC. Translation: CASSLTLGQGLDYGYTF. Full variable domain (rest looked up from reference TRBV5-1 and TRBJ1-2): KAGVTQTPRYLIKTRGQQVTLSCSPISGHRSVSWYQQTPGQGLQFLFEYFSETQRNKGNFPGRFSGRQFSNSRSEMNVSTLELGDSALYLCASSLTLGQGLDYGYTFGSGTRLTVV.

V and J are TRBV19 and TRBJ1-1; perhaps TRBD1 as D (5 bases). CDR3 size: 14 residues. CDR1 is LNHDA, CDR2 SQIVND, per germline (reference sequence). Trimming removed 2 bases at V and 6 bases at J, with 13 bases between. The CDR3 is CASSISGMRSEAFF. CDR3 DNA: TGTGCCAGTAGTATATCAGGGATGAGATCTGAAGCTTTCTTT.

The chain links TRBV9 to TRBJ1-2; a possible D gene is TRBD1 (5 bases). Trimming took 0 bases from V and 6 from J, leaving 12 bases between them. This CDR3 has 14 residues. Germline-derived CDR1 and CDR2 are SGDLS and YYNGEE. The CDR3 DNA follows: TGTGCCAGCAGCGTAGGGGGGGGTACCCATGGCTACACCTTC. Translating gives CASSVGGGTHGYTF. The complete variable domain, with remaining parts taken from reference TRBV9 and TRBJ1-2, reads DSGVTQTPKHLITATGQRVTLRCSPRSGDLSVYWYQQSLDQGLQFLIQYYNGEERAKGNILERFSAQQFPDLHSELNLSSLELGDSALYFCASSVGGGTHGYTFGSGTRLTVV.

This clone was detected a few times. The chain recombines TRBV10-2 with TRBJ1-3; perhaps TRBD1 as D (5 bases). The length of the CDR3 is 13 residues. Trimming took 4 bases from V and 4 from J, leaving 8 bases between them. Per germline, CDR1 WSHSY and CDR2 SAAADI. Here the CDR3 reads CASSGGLGNTIYF. In DNA, the CDR3 is TGCGCCAGCAGTGGGGGACTCGGAAACACCATATATTTT.

The rearrangement uses TRBV9 and TRBJ2-3; the match to TRBD2 covers 9 bases. CDR3 size: 18 residues. V shed 1 base, J shed 3 bases, and the junction held 12 bases outside the gene matches. Per germline, CDR1 SGDLS and CDR2 YYNGEE. DNA for the CDR3: TGTGCCAGCAGCGTAACCTCCAGGGCGGGGGGGCCAACAGATACGCAGTATTTT. Translated, it gives CASSVTSRAGGPTDTQYF. The variable domain in full, with the rest retrieved from reference TRBV9 and TRBJ2-3, is DSGVTQTPKHLITATGQRVTLRCSPRSGDLSVYWYQQSLDQGLQFLIQYYNGEERAKGNILERFSAQQFPDLHSELNLSSLELGDSALYFCASSVTSRAGGPTDTQYFGPGTRLTVL.

The genes are TRBV12-3 or TRBV12-4 and TRBJ1-1; the D is unclear. Trimming cost V 3 bases and J 11 bases, with 13 bases left between them. The CDR3 consists of 12 residues. The CDR3 nucleotides are TGTGCCAGCAGTTTTAAGGGCGGGGAGGCTTTCTTT. Translated, it gives CASSFKGGEAFF.

The V gene is TRBV30, the J gene TRBJ1-6, with a possible D match to TRBD1 (5 bases). Germline V gives CDR1 GTSNPN, CDR2 SVGIG (reference sequence). Trimming removed 1 base at V and 5 bases at J, with 12 bases between. This CDR3 region has 15 residues. The CDR3, as DNA: TGTGCCTGGAGTGCACAGGAGGGTAATAATTCACCCCTCCACTTT. This codes for CAWSAQEGNNSPLHF.

The chain combines TRBV19 with TRBJ1-5; TRBD1 matches 7 bases. After removal of 2 bases from V and 3 bases from J, the junction contained 13 bases not matched to a gene. The CDR3 covers 18 residues. Germline CDR1 reads LNHDA; CDR2 reads SQIVND (reference sequence). CDR3 coding DNA: TGTGCCAGTAGTATACGGGACAGCGTCCAGAGCCCCAATCAGCCCCAGCATTTT. Translating gives CASSIRDSVQSPNQPQHF.

The chain has TRBV24-1 and TRBJ2-1; 7 nucleotides align to TRBD2. The V gene's germline CDR1 is KGHDR and CDR2 SFDVKD. The CDR3 is made up of 15 amino acids. V gave up 4 bases and J gave up 6 bases; unmatched junction bases: 8. The CDR3 region has the DNA TGTGCCACCAGTGAAAGCGGGGAGTCTGTCAATGAGCAGTTCTTC. Its translation is CATSESGESVNEQFF.

The chain combines TRBV3-1 (or the pseudogene TRBV3-2) with TRBJ2-1; 8 nucleotides align to TRBD2. The V segment lost 8 bases and the J segment 7 bases; nucleotides outside the gene matches: 13. CDR1 and CDR2 from the germline V gene are LGHDT and YNNKEL (reference sequence). CDR3 length: 15 amino acids. The CDR3 is CASRPWAGGENEQFF. In DNA, the CDR3 is TGTGCCAGCCGCCCCTGGGCGGGGGGTGAAAATGAGCAGTTCTTC.

The chain recombines TRBV7-9 with TRBJ2-2; D is uncertain. Germline V lookup: CDR1 SEHNR, CDR2 FQNEAQ (reference sequence). Trimming removed 2 bases at V and 0 bases at J, with 7 bases between. This CDR3 is 15 amino acids long. CDR3 DNA: TGTGCCAGCAGCTTACACAGCCCGAACACCGGGGAGCTGTTTTTT. Translated, it gives CASSLHSPNTGELFF.

The CDR3 nucleotides are TGTGCCAGCAGCCTGGGAGGCTCTGGAAACACCATATATTTT. Residues: CASSLGGSGNTIYF. The genes are TRBV9 and TRBJ1-3; no clear D gene. Looked up from germline, CDR1 is SGDLS and CDR2 is YYNGEE. V was cut by 4 bases and J by 0 bases, with 8 bases left in between. This CDR3 has 14 residues.

This clone has only one observation. The V gene is TRBV7-9, the J gene TRBJ1-3, with 9 bases fitting TRBD1. The ends lost 4 bases at V and 0 bases at J; junction bases unmatched: 13. The germline V gene has CDR1 SEHNR and CDR2 FQNEAQ (reference sequence). This CDR3 region has 19 residues. The CDR3 sequence is CASSSRRSTGGGSGNTIYF. The CDR3 DNA is TGTGCCAGCAGCTCGAGACGGAGTACAGGGGGCGGCTCTGGAAACACCATATATTTT.

The DNA for the CDR3 is TGTGCCAGCAGCGTCCCGCGGCACAATGAGCAGTTCTTC. The encoded protein is CASSVPRHNEQFF. The chain couples TRBV7-9 to TRBJ2-1; D unclear. The CDR3 is 13 amino acids. CDR1 is SEHNR, CDR2 FQNEAQ, per germline (reference sequence). V lost 5 bases to trimming and J lost 5 bases, with 10 bases between them.

The chain joins TRBV7-9 to TRBJ1-1, with D perhaps TRBD1 (5 bases). This CDR3 has 15 residues. V shed 5 bases and J shed 5 bases, with 18 bases lying between them. Germline CDR1 and CDR2: SEHNR and FQNEAQ (reference sequence). CDR3 loop: CASSISGGGGTEAFF. The CDR3 region has the DNA TGTGCCAGCAGCATTTCGGGGGGAGGCGGAACTGAAGCTTTCTTT.

J is TRBJ2-1 and V is TRBV6-2 or TRBV6-3; TRBD1 is a possible D gene (6 bases). The V end was cut by 5 bases, the J end by 3 bases, with 20 bases between. CDR1 and CDR2 from the germline V gene are MNHEY and SVGEGT. This CDR3 has 17 amino acids. This CDR3 reads CASSPLGTYSLYNEQFF. The CDR3 nucleotides read TGTGCCAGCAGTCCCCTGGGGACATACAGCCTCTACAATGAGCAGTTCTTC.